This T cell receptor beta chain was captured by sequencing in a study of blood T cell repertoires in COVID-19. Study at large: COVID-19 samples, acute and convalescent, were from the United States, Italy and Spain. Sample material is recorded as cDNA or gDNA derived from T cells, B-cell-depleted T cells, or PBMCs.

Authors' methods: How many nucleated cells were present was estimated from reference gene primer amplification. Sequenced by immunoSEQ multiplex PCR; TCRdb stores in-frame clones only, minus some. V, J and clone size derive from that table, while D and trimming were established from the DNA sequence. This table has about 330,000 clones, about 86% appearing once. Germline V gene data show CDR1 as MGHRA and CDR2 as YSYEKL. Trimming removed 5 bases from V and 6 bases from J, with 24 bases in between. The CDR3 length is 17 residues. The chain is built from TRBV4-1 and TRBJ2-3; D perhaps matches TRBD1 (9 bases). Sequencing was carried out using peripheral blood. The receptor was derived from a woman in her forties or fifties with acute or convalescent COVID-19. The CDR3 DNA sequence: TGCGCCAGCAGCAAGCAGAGTAGCGGGACAGGGAGGGATACGCAGTATTTT. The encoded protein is CASSKQSSGTGRDTQYF.